Included here is one T cell receptor (beta chain) sequence, with context. This sample is part of a study of blood T cell repertoires in COVID-19. The table came from immunoSEQ multiplex PCR; TCRdb's copy has only in-frame clones and leaves some out. Of over 200,000 clones in the sample, about four fifths were seen once. V lost 0 bases to trimming and J lost 3 bases, with 14 bases between them. Germline V gene lookup returns CDR1 SGHVS and CDR2 FQNEAQ. The CDR3 is made up of 16 amino acids. This clonotype originated in a man in his fifties or sixties who had recovered from COVID-19. This chain joins TRBV7-8 and TRBJ1-2; D may be TRBD1 (5 bases). Input material: PBMCs or T cells enriched from blood (not recorded which). The CDR3 region has the DNA TGTGCCAGCAGCTTAGCGCGGCGGGGGAGCGACTATGGCTACACCTTC. It is translated as CASSLARRGSDYGYTF. Full variable domain (missing parts from reference TRBV7-8 and TRBJ1-2): GAGVSQSPRYKVAKRGQDVALRCDPISGHVSLFWYQQALGQGPEFLTYFQNEAQLDKSGLPSDRFFAERPEGSVSTLKIQRTQQEDSAVYLCASSLARRGSDYGYTFGSGTRLTVV.